This entry lists 10 T cell receptor beta chains sequenced from one sample in a study of T cell changes during pregnancy in multiple sclerosis. Clones were read by immunoSEQ multiplex PCR, and TCRdb kept only the in-frame ones, dropping some. The sample has tens of thousands of clones, approximately 91% seen once. The sample was peripheral blood, taken in the second trimester of pregnancy. The source is a female donor in good health, enrolled as a control in a pregnancy study.

The chain joins TRBV27 to TRBJ1-2; the D is unclear. CDR3 length: 16 amino acids. Trimming shortened V by 3 bases and J by 6 bases, and 20 bases separated the two germline ends. CDR1 and CDR2 from the germline V gene are MNHEY and SMNVEV (reference sequence). This CDR3 reads CASSFRAPPRGDGYTF. In DNA, the CDR3 is TGTGCCAGCAGTTTTAGGGCCCCGCCTCGGGGAGATGGCTACACCTTC.

This clone has only one observation. The genes are TRBV9 and TRBJ1-2; no clear D. The CDR3 sequence is 13 residues long. Between the trimmed V and J ends, which lost 4 bases and 3 bases, there was a span of 10 bases. The germline V gene encodes CDR1 SGDLS and CDR2 YYNGEE. DNA for the CDR3: TGTGCCAGCAGCCCCCCCACAGACTATGGCTACACCTTC. Translated: CASSPPTDYGYTF.

The genes are TRBV27 and TRBJ2-7; perhaps TRBD1 as D (5 bases). Trimming stripped 4 bases from V and 6 bases from J, with 16 bases between. The V gene's germline CDR1 is MNHEY and CDR2 SMNVEV (reference sequence). This CDR3 comprises 14 residues. CDR3 coding DNA: TGTGCCAGCAGTTCACTCCATGTCCAGGGCGAGCAGTACTTC. Translated, it gives CASSSLHVQGEQYF.

This clone was seen repeatedly, ten times or more. This chain uses TRBV19 with TRBJ2-3, with TRBD1 as a possible D gene (6 bases). Trimming took 6 bases from V and 2 from J, leaving 15 bases between them. Germline CDR1 and CDR2: LNHDA and SQIVND (reference sequence). This CDR3 region has 15 residues. In DNA, the CDR3 is TGTGCCAGTAGCCCCGCAGGGGAACCCACAGATACGCAGTATTTT. Translating gives CASSPAGEPTDTQYF.

The chain recombines TRBV10-3 with TRBJ2-2, with 10 positions matching TRBD2. The CDR3 has 16 amino acids. J was trimmed by 2 bases and V by 8 bases; bases with no gene match: 8. Germline CDR1 and CDR2: ENHRY and SYGVKD. In DNA, the CDR3 is TGTGCCATCGGAGACATAGCGGGGGGTAACACCGGGGAGCTGTTTTTT. Translated, it gives CAIGDIAGGNTGELFF.

The chain employs TRBV4-3 and TRBJ2-2; possible D gene TRBD1, 6 bases. The CDR3 is 15 amino acids. V lost 0 bases to trimming and J lost 2 bases, with 7 bases between them. Germline CDR1 reads LGHNA; CDR2 reads YSLEER. The CDR3 sequence: CASSQDRGNTGELFF. In DNA, the CDR3 is TGCGCCAGCAGCCAAGACAGGGGAAACACCGGGGAGCTGTTTTTT.

This chain connects TRBV10-1 to TRBJ1-5; 7 bases align to TRBD1. The CDR3 has 14 amino acids. In germline, CDR1 is WNHNN, CDR2 SYGVQD (reference sequence). V was pared by 7 bases and J by 7 bases, with 10 bases of the junction left unmatched. In DNA form, the CDR3 reads TGCGCCAGCAATCTTGGACAGGAAGAACAGCCCCAGCATTTT. Its translation: CASNLGQEEQPQHF.

The V and J genes are TRBV9 and TRBJ2-3; D unclear. Germline CDR1 reads SGDLS; CDR2 reads YYNGEE. CDR3 size: 14 residues. The ends were cut back, 1 base at V and 0 bases at J, with 6 bases in the middle. This chain's CDR3 is CASSVSGSTDTQYF. In DNA form, the CDR3 reads TGTGCCAGCAGCGTATCCGGTAGCACAGATACGCAGTATTTT. The full variable domain, completed using reference TRBV9 and TRBJ2-3, is DSGVTQTPKHLITATGQRVTLRCSPRSGDLSVYWYQQSLDQGLQFLIQYYNGEERAKGNILERFSAQQFPDLHSELNLSSLELGDSALYFCASSVSGSTDTQYFGPGTRLTVL.

V and J are TRBV30 and TRBJ1-2; possibly TRBD1 for D (5 bases). V was shortened by 5 bases and J by 4 bases, with 20 bases between the two germline ends. The CDR3 runs to 15 residues. CDR1 is GTSNPN and CDR2 is SVGIG in the germline V gene (reference sequence). CDR3 nucleotide sequence: TGTGCCTGGCCACGCCCGGGACCGGGGGGCTATGGCTACACCTTC. It specifies CAWPRPGPGGYGYTF.

This clone was counted a single time. The junction shows a germline mismatch at one end, possibly a read error. V is TRBV7-7 and J is TRBJ2-5, with D uncertain. The CDR3 sequence is 13 residues long. Per germline, CDR1 SSHAT and CDR2 FNYEAQ (reference sequence). The CDR3 DNA is TGTGCTAGCAGCCTTGTCCCGCAAGAGACCCAGTACTTC. Protein sequence: CASSLVPQETQYF.